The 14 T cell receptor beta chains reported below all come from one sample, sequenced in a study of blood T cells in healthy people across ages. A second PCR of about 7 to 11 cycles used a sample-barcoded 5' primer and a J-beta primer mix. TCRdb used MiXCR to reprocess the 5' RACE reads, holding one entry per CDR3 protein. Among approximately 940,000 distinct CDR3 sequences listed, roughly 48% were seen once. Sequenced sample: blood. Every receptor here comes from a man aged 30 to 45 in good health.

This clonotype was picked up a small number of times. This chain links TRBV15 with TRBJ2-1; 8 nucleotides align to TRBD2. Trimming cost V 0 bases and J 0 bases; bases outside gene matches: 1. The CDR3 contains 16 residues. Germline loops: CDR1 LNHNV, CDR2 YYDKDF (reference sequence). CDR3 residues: CATSRDAGGSYNEQFF. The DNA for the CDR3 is TGTGCCACCAGCAGAGATGCGGGGGGCTCCTACAATGAGCAGTTCTTC. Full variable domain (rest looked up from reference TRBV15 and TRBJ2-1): DAMVIQNPRYQVTQFGKPVTLSCSQTLNHNVMYWYQQKSSQAPKLLFHYYDKDFNNEADTPDNFQSRRPNTSFCFLDIRSPGLGDTAMYLCATSRDAGGSYNEQFFGPGTRLTVL.

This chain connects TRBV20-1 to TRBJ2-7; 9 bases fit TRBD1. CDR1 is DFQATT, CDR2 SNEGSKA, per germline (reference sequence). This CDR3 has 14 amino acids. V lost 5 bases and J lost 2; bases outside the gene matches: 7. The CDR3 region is CSAHPGQGPYEQYF. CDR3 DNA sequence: TGCAGTGCTCACCCGGGACAGGGCCCCTACGAGCAGTACTTC.

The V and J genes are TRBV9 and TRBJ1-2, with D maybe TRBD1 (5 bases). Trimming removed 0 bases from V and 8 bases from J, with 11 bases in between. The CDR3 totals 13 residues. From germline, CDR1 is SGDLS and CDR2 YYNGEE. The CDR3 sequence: CASSVAIREGYTF. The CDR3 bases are TGTGCCAGCAGCGTAGCTATCAGGGAAGGCTACACCTTC.

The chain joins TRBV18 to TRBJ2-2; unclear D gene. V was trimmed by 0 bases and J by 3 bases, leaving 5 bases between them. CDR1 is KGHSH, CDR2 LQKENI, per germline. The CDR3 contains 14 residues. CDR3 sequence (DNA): TGTGCCAGCTCACCACCGTGGTACACCGGGGAGCTGTTTTTT. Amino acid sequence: CASSPPWYTGELFF.

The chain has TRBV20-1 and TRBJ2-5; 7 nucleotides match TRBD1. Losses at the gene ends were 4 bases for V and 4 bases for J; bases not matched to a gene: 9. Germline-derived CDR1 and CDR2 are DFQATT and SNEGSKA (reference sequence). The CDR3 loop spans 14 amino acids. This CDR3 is CSATVLGGPETQYF. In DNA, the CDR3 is TGCAGTGCTACTGTACTAGGGGGCCCAGAGACCCAGTACTTC.

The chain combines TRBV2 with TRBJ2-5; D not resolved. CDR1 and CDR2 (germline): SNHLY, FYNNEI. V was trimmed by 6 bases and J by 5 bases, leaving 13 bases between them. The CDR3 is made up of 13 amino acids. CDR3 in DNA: TGTGCCAGCAGGCTGGAAGCTGGCGAGACCCAGTACTTC. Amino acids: CASRLEAGETQYF. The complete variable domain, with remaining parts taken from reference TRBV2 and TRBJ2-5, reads EPEVTQTPSHQVTQMGQEVILRCVPISNHLYFYWYRQILGQKVEFLVSFYNNEISEKSEIFDDQFSVERPDGSNFTLKIRSTKLEDSAMYFCASRLEAGETQYFGPGTRLLVL.

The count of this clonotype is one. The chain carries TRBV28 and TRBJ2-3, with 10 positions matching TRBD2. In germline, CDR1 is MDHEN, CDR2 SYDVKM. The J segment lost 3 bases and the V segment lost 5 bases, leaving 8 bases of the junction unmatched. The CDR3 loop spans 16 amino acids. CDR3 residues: CASSPSGTSDTDTQYF. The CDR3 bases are TGTGCCAGCAGTCCCTCCGGGACTAGCGATACAGATACGCAGTATTTT.

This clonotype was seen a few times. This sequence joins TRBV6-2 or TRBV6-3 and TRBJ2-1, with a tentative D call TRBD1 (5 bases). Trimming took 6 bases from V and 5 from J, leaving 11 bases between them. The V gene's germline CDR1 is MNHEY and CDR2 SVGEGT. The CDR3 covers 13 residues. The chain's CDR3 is CASRSGHNNEQFF. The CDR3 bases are TGTGCCAGCAGATCCGGACACAACAATGAGCAGTTCTTC.

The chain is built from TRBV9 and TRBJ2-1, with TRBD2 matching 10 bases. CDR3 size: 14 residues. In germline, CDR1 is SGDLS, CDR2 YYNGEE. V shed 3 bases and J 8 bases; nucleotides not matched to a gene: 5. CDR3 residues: CASSASLAGDEQFF. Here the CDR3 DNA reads TGTGCCAGCAGCGCCAGCCTAGCGGGGGATGAGCAGTTCTTC. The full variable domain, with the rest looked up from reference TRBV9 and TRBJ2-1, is DSGVTQTPKHLITATGQRVTLRCSPRSGDLSVYWYQQSLDQGLQFLIQYYNGEERAKGNILERFSAQQFPDLHSELNLSSLELGDSALYFCASSASLAGDEQFFGPGTRLTVL.

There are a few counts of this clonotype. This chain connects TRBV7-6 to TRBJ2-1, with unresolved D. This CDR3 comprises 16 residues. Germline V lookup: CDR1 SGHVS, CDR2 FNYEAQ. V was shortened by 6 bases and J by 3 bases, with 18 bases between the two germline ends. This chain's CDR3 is CASRNSGGSDYNEQFF. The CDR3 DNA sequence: TGTGCCAGCAGGAACTCTGGCGGCTCAGACTACAATGAGCAGTTCTTC.

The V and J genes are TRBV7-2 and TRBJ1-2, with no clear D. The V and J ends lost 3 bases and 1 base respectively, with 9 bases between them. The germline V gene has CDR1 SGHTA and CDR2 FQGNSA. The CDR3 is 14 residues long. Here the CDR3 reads CASSFGGLNYGYTF. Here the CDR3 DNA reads TGTGCCAGCAGCTTTGGAGGCCTTAACTATGGCTACACCTTC.

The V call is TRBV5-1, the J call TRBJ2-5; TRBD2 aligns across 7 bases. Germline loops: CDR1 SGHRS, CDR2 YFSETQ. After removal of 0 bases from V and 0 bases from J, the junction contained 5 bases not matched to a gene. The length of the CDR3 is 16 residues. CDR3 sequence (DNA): TGCGCCAGCAGCTTGGAGGCTAGCGGATACCAAGAGACCCAGTACTTC. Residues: CASSLEASGYQETQYF.

The CDR3 region has the DNA TGTGCCAGCAGCTCGCCCCTTCTGTTCGCTGAAGCTTTCTTT. Amino acids: CASSSPLLFAEAFF. J is TRBJ1-1 and V is TRBV7-9; no definite D call. V dropped 4 bases and J dropped 6 bases, with 15 bases sitting between them. The CDR3 spans 14 residues. The germline V gene encodes CDR1 SEHNR and CDR2 FQNEAQ (reference sequence).

In DNA, the CDR3 is TGCAGTGCGGTATTGGGGGGGCGAGGGAGTGAGCAGTTCTTC. Encoded protein: CSAVLGGRGSEQFF. The rearrangement joins TRBV20-1 to TRBJ2-1, with D perhaps matching TRBD2 (7 bases). The CDR3 is 14 amino acids. Trimming cost V 6 bases and J 9 bases, with 21 bases left between them. Germline CDR1 reads DFQATT; CDR2 reads SNEGSKA (reference sequence).